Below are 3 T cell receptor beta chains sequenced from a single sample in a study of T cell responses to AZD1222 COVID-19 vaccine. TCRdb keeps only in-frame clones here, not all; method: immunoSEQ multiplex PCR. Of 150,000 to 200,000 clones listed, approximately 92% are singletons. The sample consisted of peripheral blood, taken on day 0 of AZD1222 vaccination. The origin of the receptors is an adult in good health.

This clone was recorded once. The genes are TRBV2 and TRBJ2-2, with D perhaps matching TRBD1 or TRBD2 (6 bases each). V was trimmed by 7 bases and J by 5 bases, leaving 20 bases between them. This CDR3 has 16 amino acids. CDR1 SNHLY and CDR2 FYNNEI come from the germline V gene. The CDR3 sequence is CASTRGSGGGTGELFF. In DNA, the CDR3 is TGTGCCAGCACCCGGGGTAGCGGAGGGGGTACCGGGGAGCTGTTTTTT.

The CDR3 bases are TGCGCCAGCAGCTTGGAGACCGGGACAGGGACTGCTGGAAACACCATATATTTT. This codes for CASSLETGTGTAGNTIYF. This chain joins TRBV5-1 and TRBJ1-3; 9 bases match TRBD1. This CDR3 is 18 amino acids long. CDR1 is SGHRS, CDR2 YFSETQ, per germline. The junction had 9 bases not matched to a gene; V was cut back by 0 bases and J by 2 bases.

As DNA, the CDR3 is TGTGCCAGTAGTATAGAGGGCAATGAGCAGTTCTTC. This encodes CASSIEGNEQFF. The chain recombines TRBV19 with TRBJ2-1; D ambiguous. CDR1 is LNHDA, CDR2 SQIVND, per germline (reference sequence). The CDR3 is 12 residues long. Trimming removed 0 bases from V and 6 bases from J, with 3 bases in between.